The 29 T cell receptor beta chains presented below share a single source sample, sequenced in a study of low-dose radiotherapy and immunotherapy resistance in tumors. Time point specified: after trial treatment. Treatment: LDRT plus nivolumab, ipilimumab, low-dose cyclophosphamide and aspirin (RACIN trial). Using a constant-region primer together with a V-primer adapter, TCRs were subjected to 20 PCR cycles of amplification. TCRdb re-analysed the reads in MiXCR, keeping a single row per CDR3 protein. The table shows tens of thousands of distinct CDR3 sequences, with approximately 33% occurring only once. Sequenced here: PBMCs, sampled after low-dose radiotherapy plus immunotherapy. These receptors all stem from a male donor with rectosigmoid adenocarcinoma.

This clonotype was observed many times. CDR3 bases: TGTGCCAGCAGGGGTGATGCAGATACGCAGTATTTT. Translation: CASRGDADTQYF. The chain joins TRBV2 to TRBJ2-3; D is ambiguous. The V end was cut by 6 bases, the J end by 4 bases, with 8 bases between. The CDR3 spans 12 residues. Germline V gives CDR1 SNHLY, CDR2 FYNNEI.

This clonotype has a count of ten or more. The rearrangement links TRBV6-6 to TRBJ2-7; 10 bases match TRBD2. Germline values: CDR1 MNHNY, CDR2 SVGAGI (reference sequence). This CDR3 spans 14 amino acids. J was trimmed by 2 bases and V by 5 bases; bases with no gene match: 3. The CDR3 here is CASSVAGGPYEQYF. The CDR3 DNA reads as TGTGCCAGCAGTGTAGCGGGAGGCCCCTACGAGCAGTACTTC.

The table lists this clonotype with many counts. This chain joins TRBV28 and TRBJ1-5, with a weak D call TRBD1 (5 bases). V was clipped by 2 bases and J by 1 base, with 18 bases between them. Germline V gene lookup returns CDR1 MDHEN and CDR2 SYDVKM. The CDR3 has 18 residues. The CDR3 region is CASSLAVSGTGSNQPQHF. The CDR3 DNA reads TGTGCCAGCAGTTTAGCAGTCTCCGGGACTGGGAGCAATCAGCCCCAGCATTTT.

At least ten counts were recorded for this clonotype. The chain employs TRBV7-8 and TRBJ2-7; 8 nucleotides agree with TRBD2. The CDR3 length is 15 residues. V was clipped by 5 bases and J by 0 bases; unmatched bases: 6. Germline CDR1 SGHVS, CDR2 FQNEAQ. The CDR3 sequence is CASSPTSGSSYEQYF. The CDR3 region has the DNA TGTGCCAGCAGCCCCACTAGCGGCAGCTCCTACGAGCAGTACTTC.

Regarding this clonotype: A far larger clone is one base from this, pointing to a likely read error. The gene calls are TRBV5-6 and TRBJ2-1, with D tentatively TRBD2 (6 bases). The length of the CDR3 is 14 residues. Germline V gene sequence: CDR1 SGHDT, CDR2 YYEEEE. V was cut by 8 bases and J by 10 bases, with 22 bases left in between. The CDR3 sequence: CASKDWGVDYEQFF. DNA for the CDR3: TGTGCCAGTAAGGATTGGGGGGTCGACTACGAGCAGTTCTTC.

The sample holds many counts of this clonotype. V usage is TRBV7-9 and J usage is TRBJ2-5; no clear D. Trimming removed 1 base from V and 3 bases from J, with 15 bases in between. Germline V gene data show CDR1 as SEHNR and CDR2 as FQNEAQ (reference sequence). The CDR3 is made up of 16 amino acids. In DNA form, the CDR3 reads TGTGCCAGCAGCTTAGATTCCTCTACGATCAAAGAGACCCAGTACTTC. It yields the protein CASSLDSSTIKETQYF.

This clonotype was counted only a few times. The gene calls are TRBV5-3 and TRBJ1-1; D is ambiguous. TRBV5-3 is flagged as an ORF with uncertain function. Deletions cut 8 bases from V and 13 bases from J, with 24 bases between. The CDR3 is 13 residues long. The CDR3 sequence is CASSRATVEKDFF. The CDR3 DNA reads TGTGCCAGCAGCCGAGCAACGGTAGAGAAGGATTTCTTT.

The sample holds many counts of this clonotype. The chain is built from TRBV11-2 and TRBJ2-1, with 7 bases fitting TRBD1. Germline CDR1 SGHAT, CDR2 FQNNGV. The V and J ends lost 3 bases and 13 bases, in that order; junction bases with no gene match: 9. The CDR3 runs 13 residues. The CDR3 loop is CASSLGQSIEQFF. The CDR3 bases are TGTGCCAGCAGCTTGGGACAGTCAATTGAACAGTTCTTC.

This clonotype came up many times. The CDR3 spells CATLGTVDTQYF. CDR3 coding DNA: TGTGCCACCCTCGGGACGGTAGATACGCAGTATTTT. This sequence joins TRBV6-6 and TRBJ2-3; D may match TRBD1 or TRBD2 (5 bases each). Germline lookup yields CDR1 MNHNY and CDR2 SVGAGI (reference sequence). The CDR3 runs to 12 residues. The V end was cut by 10 bases, the J end by 5 bases, with 13 bases between.

This clonotype was detected many times. This sequence joins TRBV3-1 and TRBJ1-1; 8 positions agree with TRBD1. Germline CDR1 is LGHDT and CDR2 is YNNKEL (reference sequence). V shed 1 base and J 6 bases; nucleotides not matched to a gene: 10. CDR3 size: 16 residues. CDR3 residues: CASSQGEDRALSEAFF. CDR3 DNA: TGTGCCAGCAGCCAAGGCGAGGACAGGGCGCTTTCTGAAGCTTTCTTT. Together with reference TRBV3-1 and TRBJ1-1, the CDR3 gives the full variable domain: DTAVSQTPKYLVTQMGNDKSIKCEQNLGHDTMYWYKQDSKKFLKIMFSYNNKELIINETVPNRFSPKSPDKAHLNLHINSLELGDSAVYFCASSQGEDRALSEAFFGQGTRLTVV.

The gene calls are TRBV28 and TRBJ2-5; 7 positions agree with TRBD1. Trimming cost V 7 bases and J 4 bases; bases outside gene matches: 9. Looked up from germline, CDR1 is MDHEN and CDR2 is SYDVKM. The CDR3 totals 14 residues. The chain's CDR3 is CASTQWTGGETQYF. The CDR3 region has the DNA TGTGCCAGCACCCAGTGGACAGGTGGAGAGACCCAGTACTTC.

This clonotype was counted between two and nine times. This rearrangement joins TRBV27 to TRBJ1-2; D is possibly TRBD1 (5 bases). V shed 6 bases and J shed 6 bases, with 17 bases lying between them. CDR1 and CDR2 (germline): MNHEY, SMNVEV (reference sequence). CDR3 size: 14 residues. The CDR3 spells CASSPPQGTNGYTF. CDR3 nucleotides: TGTGCCAGCAGCCCTCCCCAGGGTACGAATGGCTACACCTTC.

The table lists this clonotype with many counts. The gene calls are TRBV4-1 and TRBJ2-7, with D possibly matching TRBD1 (5 bases). From germline, CDR1 is MGHRA and CDR2 YSYEKL. V was pared by 2 bases and J by 2 bases, with 13 bases between. This CDR3 comprises 15 residues. CDR3 DNA: TGCGCCAGCAGCCAAAACAGGAGAGCAACCTACGAGCAGTACTTC. It is translated as CASSQNRRATYEQYF.

This clonotype has just a few counts. V and J are TRBV2 and TRBJ2-5; TRBD1 matches 7 bases. V lost 10 bases to trimming and J lost 4 bases; unmatched junction nucleotides: 6. The CDR3 has 12 amino acids. Per the germline V gene, CDR1 is SNHLY and CDR2 is FYNNEI. In DNA, the CDR3 is TGTGCCACCTCTACAGGGGCAGAGACCCAGTACTTC. As protein: CATSTGAETQYF.

Ten or more counts support this clonotype. The chain has TRBV28 and TRBJ1-6, with 8 nucleotides matching TRBD1. The CDR3 extends over 14 amino acids. V lost 8 bases, J lost 7 bases, and 7 bases stayed unmatched. Germline CDR1 reads MDHEN; CDR2 reads SYDVKM. The CDR3: CASGSGDRNSPLHF. The CDR3, as DNA: TGTGCCAGCGGGAGTGGGGACAGGAATTCACCCCTCCACTTT. The full variable domain, with the rest looked up from reference TRBV28 and TRBJ1-6, is DVKVTQSSRYLVKRTGEKVFLECVQDMDHENMFWYRQDPGLGLRLIYFSYDVKMKEKGDIPEGYSVSREKKERFSLILESASTNQTSMYLCASGSGDRNSPLHFGNGTRLTVT.

This clonotype is termed medium-sized (0.01 to 0.1%). The chain uses TRBV28 and TRBJ1-5, with a weak D call TRBD1 (6 bases). CDR1 and CDR2 (germline): MDHEN, SYDVKM. Trimming took 3 bases from V and 5 from J, leaving 14 bases between them. The CDR3 sequence is 15 residues long. CDR3 sequence: CASSFWGASDQPQHF. The CDR3 region has the DNA TGTGCCAGCAGTTTTTGGGGGGCTTCAGATCAGCCCCAGCATTTT.

The CDR3 sequence: CASSSRYNPNGYTF. CDR3 in DNA: TGTGCCAGCAGCTCCCGTTACAATCCTAATGGCTACACCTTC. The chain links TRBV7-9 to TRBJ1-2; D is unclear. The V gene's germline CDR1 is SEHNR and CDR2 FQNEAQ (reference sequence). CDR3 length: 14 amino acids. Trimming pared 4 bases from V and 6 bases from J, leaving 15 bases between.

This clonotype was found many times. The V gene is TRBV5-1, the J gene TRBJ2-7; 8 bases agree with TRBD1. The CDR3 runs to 14 residues. V lost 4 bases, J lost 3 bases, and 6 bases stayed unmatched. Germline V gene data show CDR1 as SGHRS and CDR2 as YFSETQ. The CDR3 DNA follows: TGCGCCAGCAGCGCCGGACAGGGAGGCTACGAGCAGTACTTC. This translates into CASSAGQGGYEQYF.

This chain links TRBV10-3 with TRBJ2-1; 7 bases map to TRBD1. V was pared by 10 bases and J by 3 bases, with 3 bases of the junction left unmatched. Germline CDR1 is ENHRY and CDR2 is SYGVKD. The CDR3 contains 12 residues. DNA for the CDR3: TGTGCCAGCCGGGACAGCTACAATGAGCAGTTCTTC. Encoded protein: CASRDSYNEQFF.

This rearrangement joins TRBV20-1 to TRBJ2-1; TRBD2 might be the D (5 bases). CDR1 and CDR2 from the germline V gene are DFQATT and SNEGSKA (reference sequence). There are 16 residues in the CDR3. Trimming cost V 6 bases and J 8 bases, with 26 bases left between them. The CDR3 DNA reads TGCAGTGCCGACATCACGGCGGGCTCAATATGGGATGAGCAGTTCTTC. Translation gives CSADITAGSIWDEQFF.

This clonotype has a handful of counts. V and J are TRBV28 and TRBJ1-2; the D gene is possibly TRBD1 (5 bases). The CDR3 totals 14 residues. V gave up 1 base and J gave up 2 bases, with 8 bases separating them. Germline CDR1 and CDR2: MDHEN and SYDVKM. CDR3: CASSLSAGNYGYTF. The CDR3 bases are TGTGCCAGCAGTTTATCGGCAGGGAACTATGGCTACACCTTC.

This clonotype was counted only a few times. The rearrangement links TRBV20-1 to TRBJ2-1; TRBD2 matches 9 bases. The germline CDR1 and CDR2 sequences are DFQATT and SNEGSKA (reference sequence). CDR3 length: 15 amino acids. Losses at the gene ends were 1 base for V and 8 bases for J; bases not matched to a gene: 9. The CDR3 protein is CSARGAGGGFDEQFF. In DNA, the CDR3 is TGCAGTGCTAGAGGAGCGGGAGGAGGCTTCGATGAGCAGTTCTTC.

V usage is TRBV6-2 or TRBV6-3 and J usage is TRBJ2-7, with a weak D call TRBD1 (6 bases). The CDR3 is 16 amino acids. Looked up from germline, CDR1 is MNHEY and CDR2 is SVGEGT. Trimming took off 2 bases at V and 3 bases at J, with 17 bases between the two ends. The CDR3 is CASSYNPLGQDYEQYF. The CDR3 region has the DNA TGTGCCAGCAGTTACAACCCCTTGGGACAAGACTACGAGCAGTACTTC.

This clonotype was counted at least ten times. The chain recombines TRBV6-6 with TRBJ2-7, with 8 bases fitting TRBD1. J was trimmed by 3 bases and V by 0 bases; bases with no gene match: 10. Germline assignment: CDR1 MNHNY and CDR2 SVGAGI (reference sequence). The CDR3 has 17 amino acids. CDR3 sequence (DNA): TGTGCCAGCAGTTACTCGACAGGGGCCTTACGTTACTACGAGCAGTACTTC. Its translation is CASSYSTGALRYYEQYF.

V gene TRBV10-3 combines with J gene TRBJ2-3; 13 bases map to TRBD2. Germline-derived CDR1 and CDR2 are ENHRY and SYGVKD. V trimming: 5 bases; J trimming: 3 bases; junction bases outside the gene matches: 8. This CDR3 spans 17 amino acids. Here the CDR3 DNA reads TGTGCCATCAGTACTCCGTGGACTAGCGGGGGAACAGATACGCAGTATTTT. Translating it yields CAISTPWTSGGTDTQYF.

On this clonotype itself: This sequence is one base from a far larger clone and is likely a read error. This rearrangement joins TRBV28 to TRBJ2-1, with 7 bases that match TRBD1. V lost 4 bases and J lost 10; bases outside the gene matches: 16. Germline V CDR1 and CDR2: MDHEN, SYDVKM. The CDR3 length is 16 residues. CDR3: CASSSPGQPLNEEQFF. CDR3 nucleotide sequence: TGTGCCAGCAGTTCACCGGGACAGCCATTGAACGAAGAGCAGTTCTTC.

This clonotype was counted many times. V usage is TRBV10-3 and J usage is TRBJ2-5, with a tentative D call TRBD2 (7 bases). With 2 bases removed from V and 5 bases from J, the gap between germline ends came to 15 bases. CDR1 ENHRY and CDR2 SYGVKD come from the germline V gene. This CDR3 region has 15 residues. CDR3 residues: CAISEPRGGGETQYF. The CDR3 DNA is TGTGCCATCAGTGAGCCTCGAGGGGGGGGGGAGACCCAGTACTTC.

The table lists this clonotype with many counts. J is TRBJ2-3 and V is TRBV28; TRBD2 matches at 9 bases. Germline values: CDR1 MDHEN, CDR2 SYDVKM. Losses at the gene ends were 3 bases for V and 7 bases for J; bases not matched to a gene: 11. The CDR3 extends over 16 amino acids. The CDR3 is CASSFVMGLALNTQYF. CDR3 DNA: TGTGCCAGCAGTTTCGTTATGGGACTAGCCTTGAATACGCAGTATTTT.

This clonotype has at least ten counts. V and J are TRBV5-1 and TRBJ2-7; D is ambiguous. Germline V gives CDR1 SGHRS, CDR2 YFSETQ. Trimming pared 0 bases from V and 5 bases from J, leaving 6 bases between. This CDR3 has 12 residues. The CDR3 coding sequence is TGCGCCAGCAGCTTGGTCGAGCACGAGCAGTACTTC. Its translation is CASSLVEHEQYF.